These 7 T cell receptor beta chains share one sample of origin, sequenced in a study of blood T cell repertoires in COVID-19. The method was immunoSEQ multiplex PCR; TCRdb's version includes in-frame clones alone and lacks a portion of them. This table holds some 200,000 clones, approximately 81% found once. Input material: peripheral blood. All receptors derive from an elderly woman with active or convalescent COVID-19.

The chain is built from TRBV9 and TRBJ1-2; a possible D gene is TRBD1 (6 bases). The CDR3 covers 14 residues. CDR1 and CDR2 (germline): SGDLS, YYNGEE. The V end was cut by 3 bases, the J end by 7 bases, with 16 bases between. This CDR3 is CASSARGVILGYTF. The CDR3 nucleotides are TGTGCCAGCAGCGCCAGGGGTGTAATTCTTGGCTACACCTTC.

V is TRBV11-2 and J is TRBJ1-1, with unresolved D. The CDR3 covers 13 residues. Germline V gives CDR1 SGHAT, CDR2 FQNNGV. With 6 bases removed from V and 0 bases from J, the gap between germline ends came to 8 bases. CDR3 loop: CASRLRLNTEAFF. In nucleotides, the CDR3 is TGTGCCAGCAGGCTCAGGCTGAACACTGAAGCTTTCTTT.

This chain links TRBV6-5 with TRBJ1-5; D is unresolved. The CDR3 is made up of 13 amino acids. V shed 9 bases and J shed 2 bases, with 11 bases lying between them. The V gene's germline CDR1 is MNHEY and CDR2 SVGAGI. The CDR3, as DNA: TGTGCCAGTGGGAGGGATGGCAATCAGCCCCAGCATTTT. This codes for CASGRDGNQPQHF.

J is TRBJ2-3 and V is TRBV7-2, with D perhaps matching TRBD2 (6 bases). This CDR3 is built from 18 residues. Trimming took off 5 bases at V and 9 bases at J, with 30 bases between the two ends. The V gene's germline CDR1 is SGHTA and CDR2 FQGNSA. The CDR3 DNA is TGTGCCAGCAGCCCCATACAATACTCGGGACTCCCTGCTTGGACGCAGTATTTT. Protein product: CASSPIQYSGLPAWTQYF.

The CDR3 region is CASSRSQGRAGELFF. The CDR3, as DNA: TGTGCCAGCAGCCGGTCACAGGGAAGAGCCGGGGAGCTGTTTTTT. The V call is TRBV7-6, the J call TRBJ2-2, with D possibly being TRBD1 (6 bases). The V and J ends lost 5 bases and 6 bases respectively, with 16 bases between them. The CDR3 has 15 residues. Germline values: CDR1 SGHVS, CDR2 FNYEAQ.

As to this clone: An end of the junction does not agree with germline; a read error may underlie this. The chain joins TRBV7-7 to TRBJ2-3; D perhaps matches TRBD2 (5 bases). In germline, CDR1 is SSHAT, CDR2 FNYEAQ (reference sequence). This CDR3 has 13 amino acids. CDR3 protein: CASSLPGTDTQYF. The CDR3 bases are TGTGCTAGCAGCTTACCGGGGACAGATACGCAGTATTTT.

V gene TRBV7-3 combines with J gene TRBJ2-2; 7 bases align to TRBD1. From germline, CDR1 is SGHTA and CDR2 FQGTGA. V shed 2 bases, J shed 2 bases, and the junction held 2 bases outside the gene matches. The CDR3 sequence is 15 residues long. The CDR3 loop reads CASSLDRVNTGELFF. The CDR3 DNA reads TGTGCCAGCAGCTTAGACAGGGTTAACACCGGGGAGCTGTTTTTT. The variable domain in full, with the rest retrieved from reference TRBV7-3 and TRBJ2-2, is GAGVSQTPSNKVTEKGKYVELRCDPISGHTALYWYRQSLGQGPEFLIYFQGTGAADDSGLPNDRFFAVRPEGSVSTLKIQRTERGDSAVYLCASSLDRVNTGELFFGEGSRLTVL.